This is a list of T cell receptor beta chains from one sample in a study of cytomegalovirus exposure and HLA in healthy donors. Data came from immunoSEQ multiplex PCR; TCRdb stores just in-frame clones and leaves some out. The table shows 95,000 to 150,000 clones, with approximately 76% occurring only once. The sequenced sample was PBMCs. The receptors derive from a man between 60 and 75 years old in good health and CMV-seropositive. Both conserved end residues are part of each CDR3. D genes are given only for firm matches. Where a row states a size, it is once, few, many or the class of an expanded clone; other rows omit it.

D	size	J	V	DNA	CDR3
.	.	TRBJ1-1	TRBV5-1	TGCGCCAGCAGCTTTATCCGAGGGGGTGCTGAAGCTTTCTTT	CASSFIRGGAEAFF
TRBD1	.	TRBJ2-7	TRBV11-3	TGTGCCAGCAGCCCCGGGACAGGGTTTCGGGAGCAGTACTTC	CASSPGTGFREQYF
TRBD1	few	TRBJ1-1	TRBV2	TGTGCCAGCAGTCCCGGGACAGGGGGCTCGGGTTTTCGGGAAGCTTTCTTT	CASSPGTGGSGFREAFF
.	few	TRBJ1-5	TRBV28	TGTGCCAGCAGTTTATCTAACAGGGATCAGCCCCAGCATTTT	CASSLSNRDQPQHF
TRBD1	few	TRBJ1-2	TRBV9	TGTGCCAGCAGCCTTATCCCCGGGACAGCCTATGGCTACACCTTC	CASSLIPGTAYGYTF
.	.	TRBJ1-4	TRBV4-2	TGTACCAGCAGCCCAGGAGGGACTGAAAAACTGTTTTTT	CTSSPGGTEKLFF
.	.	TRBJ1-1	TRBV28	TGTGCCAGCAGTCCCATCGGGAGGGACCCCAACAGAGCTTTCTTT	CASSPIGRDPNRAFF
TRBD2	.	TRBJ2-1	TRBV5-4	TGTGCCAGCAGCTTGGAGGTAGCGGGGGTGCTCTTC	CASSLEVAGVLF
TRBD2	.	TRBJ2-1	TRBV5-1	TGCGCCAGCAGCCTGACTAGCGGGAGCAATGAGCAGTTCTTC	CASSLTSGSNEQFF
TRBD1	.	TRBJ2-3	TRBV5-1	TGCGCCAGCAGCCTTCCGACAGGGGGCACAGATACGCAGTATTTT	CASSLPTGGTDTQYF
.	.	TRBJ2-3	TRBV6-1	TGTGCCAGCAAGTTAGCGTCCACAGATACGCAGTATTTT	CASKLASTDTQYF
TRBD1	few	TRBJ1-1	TRBV28	TGTGCCAGCAGGAAGAGACCGGGACAGGGGATTTCTGAAGCTTTCTTT	CASRKRPGQGISEAFF
.	.	TRBJ1-2	TRBV6-1	TGTGCCAGCAGTGGCCGGACGACAGGTGCCTATGGCTACACCTTC	CASSGRTTGAYGYTF
.	.	TRBJ1-3	TRBV5-1	TGCGCCAGCAGCCGAGCCGGGGGCTCTGGAAACACCATATATTTT	CASSRAGGSGNTIYF
.	.	TRBJ1-3	TRBV15	TGTGCCACCAGCAGAGACAGGCTCGGTGGAAACACCATATATTTT	CATSRDRLGGNTIYF
TRBD1	.	TRBJ1-2	TRBV5-1	TGCGCCAGCAGCCGACAGGGGACTGAGGGCTACACCTTC	CASSRQGTEGYTF
.	.	TRBJ1-3	TRBV7-2	TGTGCCAGCAGCACCCGACAGGGAAACACCATATATTTT	CASSTRQGNTIYF
TRBD2	.	TRBJ2-2	TRBV7-3	TGTGCCAGCAGCTCCGGGACTAGCTTCGGGGAGCTGTTTTTT	CASSSGTSFGELFF
TRBD1	.	TRBJ1-1	TRBV4-1	TGCGCCAGCAGCCCCTTGGGACAGAAGAACACTGAAGCTTTCTTT	CASSPLGQKNTEAFF
TRBD2	.	TRBJ2-2	TRBV19	TGTGCCAGTAGCGGACTAGCGGGAGGGTTCACCGGGGAGCTGTTTTTT	CASSGLAGGFTGELFF
TRBD2	few	TRBJ2-3	TRBV7-9	TGTGCCAGCAGCTTGGGGAGCGGGGGGGCAGGAGATACGCAGTATTTT	CASSLGSGGAGDTQYF
TRBD2	.	TRBJ2-7	TRBV30	TGTGCCTGGCGACTAGCGGGAGGGCCCGACGAGCAGTACTTC	CAWRLAGGPDEQYF
TRBD2	.	TRBJ2-3	TRBV7-8	TGTGCCAGCAGCGAGCGGGAGGGCCGAGTAACAAATACGCAGTATTTT	CASSEREGRVTNTQYF